These T cell receptor beta chains were read from a single sample in a study of T cell responses to AZD1222 COVID-19 vaccine. TCRdb's table, derived via immunoSEQ multiplex PCR, lists solely in-frame clones and lacks some. This table holds 200,000 or so clones, about nine tenths found once. The sample in question was peripheral blood, obtained on day 0 of MenACWY control vaccination. The origin of the receptors is an adult in good health. The CDR3 runs from the conserved cysteine through the conserved F or W. Each record gives: CDR3 DNA, CDR3 protein, D gene, V gene, J gene, clone size. D genes are given only for firm matches. For some rows the clone size is stated as once, few or many, or as a class when expanded; others skip it.

CDR3 DNA: TGTGCCAGCAGTGAGACTAGCGGGGGCGTCGAGACCCAGTACTTC; CDR3 protein: CASSETSGGVETQYF; D gene: TRBD2; V gene: TRBV6-1; J gene: TRBJ2-5; clone size: -
CDR3 DNA: TGTGCCAGCAGCTCCCCTGCGGCCGGGGCCAACGTCCTGACTTTC; CDR3 protein: CASSSPAAGANVLTF; D gene: -; V gene: TRBV11-1; J gene: TRBJ2-6; clone size: -
CDR3 DNA: TGTGCCAGCAGCTCCACGGGCGGGAGCGCAGATACGCAGTATTTT; CDR3 protein: CASSSTGGSADTQYF; D gene: TRBD2; V gene: TRBV11-3; J gene: TRBJ2-3; clone size: -
CDR3 DNA: TGTGCCAGCAGTTTGTCAGGGGCGGCCGGGGAGCTGTTTTTT; CDR3 protein: CASSLSGAAGELFF; D gene: -; V gene: TRBV6-5; J gene: TRBJ2-2; clone size: -
CDR3 DNA: TGTGCCAGCAGCCAAATAGTAGGCGACTATGGCTACACCTTC; CDR3 protein: CASSQIVGDYGYTF; D gene: -; V gene: TRBV5-6; J gene: TRBJ1-2; clone size: -
CDR3 DNA: TGTGCCAGCAGCTTGCCGGGTTTCTATGGCTACACCTTC; CDR3 protein: CASSLPGFYGYTF; D gene: -; V gene: TRBV5-4; J gene: TRBJ1-2; clone size: few
CDR3 DNA: TGTGCCAGCAGCTTTGTTGGGGGCGAGGGTGGCTACACCTTC; CDR3 protein: CASSFVGGEGGYTF; D gene: -; V gene: TRBV7-8; J gene: TRBJ1-2; clone size: -
CDR3 DNA: TGTGCCACCACCGAGAAGGCCGGCGAGCAGTTCTTC; CDR3 protein: CATTEKAGEQFF; D gene: -; V gene: TRBV10-3; J gene: TRBJ2-1; clone size: -
CDR3 DNA: TGTGCCAGCAGTGTTCAGAACACTGAAGCTTTCTTT; CDR3 protein: CASSVQNTEAFF; D gene: -; V gene: TRBV25-1; J gene: TRBJ1-1; clone size: -
CDR3 DNA: TGTGCCAGCAGCCCAGTGGTGGCCAGATATAACTATGGCTACACCTTC; CDR3 protein: CASSPVVARYNYGYTF; D gene: -; V gene: TRBV9; J gene: TRBJ1-2; clone size: -
CDR3 DNA: TGTGCCAGCTTCCCCCAGGGAGTTGCTGCCTATGGCTACACCTTC; CDR3 protein: CASFPQGVAAYGYTF; D gene: -; V gene: TRBV5-6; J gene: TRBJ1-2; clone size: -
CDR3 DNA: TGTGCCAGCAGCTTAGGGGCTCAGGCGAACACCGGGGAGCTGTTTTTT; CDR3 protein: CASSLGAQANTGELFF; D gene: -; V gene: TRBV7-7; J gene: TRBJ2-2; clone size: -
CDR3 DNA: TGTGCCAGCAGCTTGATTAGGGGAACTAATGAAAAACTGTTTTTT; CDR3 protein: CASSLIRGTNEKLFF; D gene: -; V gene: TRBV7-9; J gene: TRBJ1-4; clone size: -
CDR3 DNA: TGCAGCGGCAGGGACAGCGAAGCTTTCTTT; CDR3 protein: CSGRDSEAFF; D gene: TRBD1; V gene: TRBV29-1; J gene: TRBJ1-1; clone size: -
CDR3 DNA: TGTGCCATCAGTGGTGGGTGGTCTAGCGGGGCGAATGAGCAGTTCTTC; CDR3 protein: CAISGGWSSGANEQFF; D gene: TRBD2; V gene: TRBV10-3; J gene: TRBJ2-1; clone size: -
CDR3 DNA: TGTGCCAGCAGTTTAGCGAACGACGCCGGGGAGCTGTTTTTT; CDR3 protein: CASSLANDAGELFF; D gene: -; V gene: TRBV27; J gene: TRBJ2-2; clone size: -
CDR3 DNA: TGCGCCAGCAGCTTGGGGGGAAGGCCAAACTACAATGAGCAGTTCTTC; CDR3 protein: CASSLGGRPNYNEQFF; D gene: -; V gene: TRBV5-1; J gene: TRBJ2-1; clone size: -
CDR3 DNA: TGTGCCAGCAGTGTTTCAGGATACGCTGAAAAACTGTTTTTT; CDR3 protein: CASSVSGYAEKLFF; D gene: -; V gene: TRBV2; J gene: TRBJ1-4; clone size: -
CDR3 DNA: TGTGCCAGCAGCCAAGAAGCAGGGGGCCTGGGCAATCAGCCCCAGCATTTT; CDR3 protein: CASSQEAGGLGNQPQHF; D gene: TRBD1; V gene: TRBV4-2; J gene: TRBJ1-5; clone size: -
CDR3 DNA: TGTGCCAGCAGTCAGCAGGAGATTTCCTACAATGAGCAGTTCTTC; CDR3 protein: CASSQQEISYNEQFF; D gene: -; V gene: TRBV28; J gene: TRBJ2-1; clone size: once
CDR3 DNA: TGTGCCAGCAGCTTAGCGGGGAGGGGAAAGGACTACGAGCAGTACTTC; CDR3 protein: CASSLAGRGKDYEQYF; D gene: TRBD2; V gene: TRBV7-9; J gene: TRBJ2-7; clone size: -
CDR3 DNA: TGTGCCAGCAGTGACGGGGGTAGGTCACCCCTCCACTTT; CDR3 protein: CASSDGGRSPLHF; D gene: -; V gene: TRBV2; J gene: TRBJ1-6; clone size: -
CDR3 DNA: TGTGCCAGCAGCTTTCGGGACAGGGTGCGAAACACCATATATTTT; CDR3 protein: CASSFRDRVRNTIYF; D gene: TRBD1; V gene: TRBV5-6; J gene: TRBJ1-3; clone size: -
CDR3 DNA: TGTGCCAGCAGCTTGGGGGGCGGGGTGCCCTACGAGCAGTACTTC; CDR3 protein: CASSLGGGVPYEQYF; D gene: -; V gene: TRBV7-8; J gene: TRBJ2-7; clone size: -
CDR3 DNA: TGTGCCAGCAGCTTATTAGGGGGGGACACTGAAGCTTTCTTT; CDR3 protein: CASSLLGGDTEAFF; D gene: -; V gene: TRBV7-6; J gene: TRBJ1-1; clone size: -
CDR3 DNA: TGTGCCAGCAGCTGGGCCTCAGGGGTTTCAGAGACCCAGTACTTC; CDR3 protein: CASSWASGVSETQYF; D gene: -; V gene: TRBV5-5; J gene: TRBJ2-5; clone size: few
CDR3 DNA: TGTGCCAGCAGCCAAGGAAATAGAGGCACAGATACGCAGTATTTT; CDR3 protein: CASSQGNRGTDTQYF; D gene: -; V gene: TRBV4-2; J gene: TRBJ2-3; clone size: -